This T cell receptor (beta chain) stems from a study of blood T cell repertoires in COVID-19. Whole-study context: COVID-19 samples, acute and convalescent, were from the United States, Italy and Spain.

Produced via immunoSEQ multiplex PCR; TCRdb's table is partial and in-frame only. Counted here are about 110,000 clones, about four fifths occurring once; the ten biggest clones make up about 4%. V shed 7 bases and J 2 bases; nucleotides not matched to a gene: 2. Germline V gene sequence: CDR1 ENHRY, CDR2 SYGVKD. CDR3 length: 13 amino acids. The chain has TRBV10-3 and TRBJ2-1, with TRBD2 matching 7 bases. The specimen sequenced was peripheral blood. This receptor was obtained from a woman aged 70-85 years with acute or convalescent COVID-19. CDR3: CAIKRGAYNEQFF. In DNA form, the CDR3 reads TGTGCCATCAAGCGGGGTGCCTACAATGAGCAGTTCTTC.